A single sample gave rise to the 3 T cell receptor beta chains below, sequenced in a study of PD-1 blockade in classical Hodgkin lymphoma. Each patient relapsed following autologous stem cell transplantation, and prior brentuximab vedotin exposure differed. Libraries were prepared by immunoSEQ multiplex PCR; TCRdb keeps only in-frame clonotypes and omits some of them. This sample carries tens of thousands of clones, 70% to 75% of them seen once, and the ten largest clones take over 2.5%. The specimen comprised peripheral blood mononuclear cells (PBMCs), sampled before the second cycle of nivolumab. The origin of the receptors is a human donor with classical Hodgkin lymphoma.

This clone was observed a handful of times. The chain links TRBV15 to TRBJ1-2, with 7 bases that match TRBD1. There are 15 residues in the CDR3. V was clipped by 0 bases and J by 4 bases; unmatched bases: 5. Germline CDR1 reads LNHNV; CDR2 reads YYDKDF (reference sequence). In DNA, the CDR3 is TGTGCCACCAGCAGAGATCCACAGGGGACCTATGGCTACACCTTC. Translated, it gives CATSRDPQGTYGYTF.

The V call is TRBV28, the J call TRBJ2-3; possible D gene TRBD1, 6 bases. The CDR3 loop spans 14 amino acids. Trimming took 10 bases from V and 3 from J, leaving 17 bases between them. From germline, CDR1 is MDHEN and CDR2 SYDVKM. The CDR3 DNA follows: TGTGCCATCCTGGAAGCGAGGGGGACAGATACGCAGTATTTT. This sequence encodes CAILEARGTDTQYF.

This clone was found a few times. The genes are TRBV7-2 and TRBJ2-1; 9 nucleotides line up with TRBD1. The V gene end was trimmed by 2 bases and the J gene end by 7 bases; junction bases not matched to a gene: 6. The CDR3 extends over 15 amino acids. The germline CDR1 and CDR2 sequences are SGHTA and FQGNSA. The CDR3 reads CASSLTGGMGNEQFF. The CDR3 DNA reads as TGTGCCAGCAGCTTAACAGGGGGCATGGGGAATGAGCAGTTCTTC.